This note documents a single T cell receptor beta chain sequence. This sample was included in a study of cytomegalovirus exposure and HLA in healthy donors. Use of 60 Vbeta and 13 Jbeta primers characterized the PCR. The assay was immunoSEQ multiplex PCR, and TCRdb's table has in-frame clones only and misses some. The sample table sets out roughly 190,000 clones. Everyone who donated was a healthy bone marrow donor. Input material: PBMCs. The sequence derives from a man aged 25-40 years in good health and CMV-seronegative.

Written as DNA, the CDR3 is TGTGCCAGCAGCGGACGGACTAGCGGTTCCTACGAGCAGTACTTC. Protein sequence: CASSGRTSGSYEQYF. This rearrangement joins TRBV7-9 to TRBJ2-7, with TRBD2 identical over 10 bases. The V segment lost 5 bases and the J segment 1 base; nucleotides outside the gene matches: 5. Germline CDR1 and CDR2: SEHNR and FQNEAQ (reference sequence). The CDR3 loop spans 15 amino acids.